This T cell receptor (beta chain) was recorded in a study of T cell clonality in common variable immunodeficiency. Whole-study results and caveats: Reportedly, TCR beta sequences from common variable immunodeficiency showed fewer deletions and N-nucleotide insertions.

This CDR3 contains 15 residues. Germline V CDR1 and CDR2: KGHSH, LQKENI. J was trimmed by 5 bases and V by 3 bases; bases with no gene match: 4. Sequencing input was equivalent genomic DNA from CVID and controls. Some clones are missing from TCRdb's copy, which holds only in-frame ones; the method was immunoSEQ multiplex PCR. The sample holds around 28,000 clones, and no clone turns up only once. This clone has only a few counts. As yet, its antigen is unknown. The CDR3 end lies 3 residues beyond the end of the read and is filled in from the germline J gene. Sequencing used peripheral blood mononuclear cells. The TCR sequence derives from a human donor with common variable immunodeficiency. The V call is TRBV18, the J call TRBJ1-4, with TRBD1 identical over 9 bases. This chain's CDR3 is CASSPKTGGNEKLFF. The DNA read from the CDR3 is TGTGCCAGCTCACCCAAGACAGGGGGGAATGAAAAA. Supplemented by reference TRBV18 and TRBJ1-4, the full variable domain reads NAGVMQNPRHLVRRRGQEARLRCSPMKGHSHVYWYRQLPEEGLKFMVYLQKENIIDESGMPKERFSAEFPKEGPSILRIQQVVRGDSAAYFCASSPKTGGNEKLFFGSGTQLSVL.